The 7 T cell receptor beta chains below all came from one sample that was sequenced in a study of cytomegalovirus exposure and HLA in healthy donors. The PCR ran on 60 Vbeta and 13 Jbeta primers. Generated by immunoSEQ multiplex PCR, the TCRdb table keeps only in-frame clones and is missing some. The sample has about 140,000 clones, 80% seen once. Sequencing input: PBMCs. These receptors originate from a woman aged 40 to 50 in good health and CMV-seronegative.

This clone was detected once. The chain links TRBV7-2 to TRBJ2-3; D ambiguous. V lost 1 base to trimming and J lost 1 base, with 9 bases between them. The CDR3 consists of 15 residues. CDR1 and CDR2 from the germline V gene are SGHTA and FQGNSA. CDR3 region: CASSLDPAGTDTQYF. Written as DNA, the CDR3 is TGTGCCAGCAGCTTAGACCCCGCGGGCACAGATACGCAGTATTTT.

The chain carries TRBV15 and TRBJ1-5; 8 nucleotides agree with TRBD1. CDR1 and CDR2 (germline): LNHNV, YYDKDF (reference sequence). The trim removed 0 bases at V and 4 bases at J, leaving 2 bases unmatched. This CDR3 spans 15 amino acids. DNA of the CDR3: TGTGCCACCAGCAGAGACAGGGGGCGAAATCAGCCCCAGCATTTT. Residues: CATSRDRGRNQPQHF.

This clone has a single count. The genes are TRBV15 and TRBJ2-2, with a weak D call TRBD2 (6 bases). This CDR3 has 16 amino acids. Germline CDR1 LNHNV, CDR2 YYDKDF (reference sequence). V gave up 5 bases and J gave up 5 bases, with 18 bases separating them. CDR3: CATSSRSAGRTGELFF. The CDR3 nucleotides read TGTGCCACCAGCTCCCGGTCGGCGGGACGGACCGGGGAGCTGTTTTTT. Full variable domain (rest looked up from reference TRBV15 and TRBJ2-2): DAMVIQNPRYQVTQFGKPVTLSCSQTLNHNVMYWYQQKSSQAPKLLFHYYDKDFNNEADTPDNFQSRRPNTSFCFLDIRSPGLGDTAMYLCATSSRSAGRTGELFFGEGSRLTVL.

This chain connects TRBV11-2 to TRBJ2-7; possible D gene TRBD1, 6 bases. CDR3 length: 16 amino acids. CDR1 SGHAT and CDR2 FQNNGV come from the germline V gene. Trimming stripped 5 bases from V and 5 bases from J, with 22 bases between. The CDR3 is CASSSGLQGIRHEQYF. The CDR3 DNA reads as TGTGCCAGCAGCAGTGGGCTACAGGGTATTCGGCACGAGCAGTACTTC.

V usage is TRBV5-6 and J usage is TRBJ1-4; D call uncertain. V lost 0 bases, J lost 7 bases, and 13 bases lay in between. This CDR3 has 15 amino acids. Germline V CDR1 and CDR2: SGHDT, YYEEEE. CDR3 in DNA: TGTGCCAGCAGCTTGGAAGGGATAGCGGGTGAAAAACTGTTTTTT. Translation gives CASSLEGIAGEKLFF.

The chain uses TRBV11-2 and TRBJ2-7, with 7 bases matching TRBD2. CDR1 is SGHAT and CDR2 is FQNNGV in the germline V gene. After removal of 1 base from V and 5 bases from J, the junction contained 8 bases not matched to a gene. This CDR3 contains 15 residues. Here the CDR3 DNA reads TGTGCCAGCAGCTTAGGGACTAGTTTGGGGAACGAGCAGTACTTC. As protein: CASSLGTSLGNEQYF.

The chain links TRBV5-1 to TRBJ2-7, with TRBD2 identical over 8 bases. Germline-derived CDR1 and CDR2 are SGHRS and YFSETQ. There are 14 residues in the CDR3. V shed 4 bases, J shed 4 bases, and the junction held 7 bases outside the gene matches. The CDR3 reads CASSPQTSAYEQYF. The DNA of the CDR3 is TGCGCCAGCAGCCCCCAGACTAGCGCTTACGAGCAGTACTTC.